Given below is one T cell receptor beta chain in context. Its matching antigen is unknown. Sequenced by immunoSEQ multiplex PCR; TCRdb stores in-frame clones only, minus some. The table includes fewer than 100,000 clones, around nine tenths detected once. It was autoimmune disease history or systemic immunosuppression that excluded patients. This specimen belongs to a study of OX40 agonist ivuxolimab in advanced cancers. At the level of the study: Patients were infused with ivuxolimab every 2 weeks at 0.01 to 10 mg/kg.

Germline loops: CDR1 MNHNS, CDR2 SASEGT. The CDR3 is 15 residues long. Trimming at V came to 4 bases and at J to 3 bases, leaving 9 bases not matched to a gene. Study conclusions and caveats: Compared with others, partial responders at 0.1-3.0 mg/kg displayed clonal expansion among the lowest. There were, on average, more expanded clones in CD8+ T cells than in CD4+.

The rearrangement uses TRBV6-1 and TRBJ2-7, with 7 nucleotides matching TRBD1. This TCR was sampled from an adult with an advanced solid tumor such as melanoma, head and neck, liver or kidney cancer. Sequences were derived from CD4+ or CD8+ T cells sorted from blood, sampled in a trial of the OX40 agonist ivuxolimab. The CDR3 bases are TGTGCCAGCAGTGCCCGACAGGGACGGAGCTACGAGCAGTACTTC. Its translation: CASSARQGRSYEQYF.